The clone carrying this TCR beta chain appeared many times. V was pared by 2 bases and J by 0 bases, with 7 bases of the junction left unmatched. Germline V lookup: CDR1 MNHNY, CDR2 SVGAGI (reference sequence). The CDR3 consists of 17 residues. The investigators amplified TCR beta CDR3 regions from RNA transcripts. First-round RT-PCR with HTBI primers amplified the TCR CDR3 region. TCRdb reprocessed the multiplex PCR reads with MiXCR, giving one entry per CDR3 protein. Of about 160,000 distinct CDR3 sequences in the sample, less than 10% are singletons; the top ten hold 22%. This sample stems from a study of T cells in Graves' hyperthyroidism and ophthalmopathy.

The sequence derives from a woman younger than 35 with Graves' hyperthyroidism that later progressed to Graves' ophthalmopathy. J is TRBJ1-1 and V is TRBV6-6; 9 nucleotides line up with TRBD1. Sequenced: blood. CDR3: CASSYVPGQGLNTEAFF. CDR3 bases: TGTGCCAGCAGTTACGTCCCGGGACAGGGCTTGAACACTGAAGCTTTCTTT.